The 10 T cell receptor beta chains listed next were all sequenced from one sample in a study of OX40 agonist ivuxolimab in advanced cancers. Assay used: immunoSEQ multiplex PCR; TCRdb lists only in-frame clones, some missing. The profile covers about 60,000 clones, with around four fifths appearing a single time and approximately 3% taken by the ten largest. This specimen was CD4+ or CD8+ T cells sorted from blood, taken in a trial of the OX40 agonist ivuxolimab. The receptors originated from an adult with an advanced solid tumor such as melanoma, head and neck, liver or kidney cancer.

The chain uses TRBV27 and TRBJ2-1; 7 nucleotides align to TRBD1. The CDR3 loop spans 16 amino acids. With 6 bases clipped from V and 2 bases from J, the junction kept 10 bases outside the gene matches. Germline CDR1 and CDR2: MNHEY and SMNVEV (reference sequence). In nucleotides, the CDR3 is TGTGCCAGCAGGGCAACCCGGGACAGTCCCTACAATGAGCAGTTCTTC. Translated, it gives CASRATRDSPYNEQFF.

The chain couples TRBV7-9 to TRBJ2-5; D gene ambiguous. Germline CDR1 and CDR2: SEHNR and FQNEAQ (reference sequence). CDR3 length equals 12 residues. V was trimmed by 1 base and J by 5 bases, leaving 5 bases between them. Here the CDR3 reads CASSLEFETQYF. The DNA of the CDR3 is TGTGCCAGCAGCTTAGAATTTGAGACCCAGTACTTC.

V gene TRBV5-5 combines with J gene TRBJ1-1; D ambiguous. This CDR3 region has 14 residues. Between the trimmed V and J ends, which lost 4 bases and 1 base, there was a span of 11 bases. Per the germline V gene, CDR1 is SGHKS and CDR2 is YYEKEE (reference sequence). CDR3 in amino acids: CASSDRTGNTEAFF. DNA of the CDR3: TGTGCCAGCAGCGATCGGACGGGGAACACTGAAGCTTTCTTT.

V is TRBV11-2 and J is TRBJ1-1; D ambiguous. This CDR3 region has 14 residues. The germline CDR1 and CDR2 sequences are SGHAT and FQNNGV. V was pared by 1 base and J by 0 bases, with 6 bases between. The chain's CDR3 is CASSLVGVNTEAFF. The DNA of the CDR3 is TGTGCCAGCAGCTTAGTCGGGGTGAACACTGAAGCTTTCTTT. Full variable domain (missing parts from reference TRBV11-2 and TRBJ1-1): EAGVAQSPRYKIIEKRQSVAFWCNPISGHATLYWYQQILGQGPKLLIQFQNNGVVDDSQLPKDRFSAERLKGVDSTLKIQPAKLEDSAVYLCASSLVGVNTEAFFGQGTRLTVV.

The rearrangement joins TRBV6-6 to TRBJ1-2; TRBD1 is a possible D gene (6 bases). V was clipped by 6 bases and J by 0 bases, with 11 bases between them. There are 14 residues in the CDR3. Germline CDR1 MNHNY, CDR2 SVGAGI (reference sequence). CDR3 sequence: CASRDWDTNYGYTF. As DNA, the CDR3 is TGTGCCAGCAGGGATTGGGACACTAACTATGGCTACACCTTC.

The chain combines TRBV9 with TRBJ2-3, with TRBD2 matching over 7 bases. V was pared by 1 base and J by 2 bases, with 4 bases of the junction left unmatched. Germline lookup yields CDR1 SGDLS and CDR2 YYNGEE. This CDR3 spans 15 amino acids. The CDR3 sequence is CASSVREVDTDTQYF. DNA of the CDR3: TGTGCCAGCAGCGTACGGGAGGTGGACACAGATACGCAGTATTTT.

This chain connects TRBV19 to TRBJ1-2; D gene ambiguous. V lost 0 bases and J lost 4, with 6 bases in between. Germline V gene data show CDR1 as LNHDA and CDR2 as SQIVND (reference sequence). This CDR3 has 13 residues. Here the CDR3 reads CASSIDSSYGYTF. The CDR3 DNA follows: TGTGCCAGTAGTATAGATTCCAGCTATGGCTACACCTTC.

The chain couples TRBV30 to TRBJ2-1, with no clear D. V lost 0 bases, J lost 3 bases, and 6 bases lay in between. Germline V CDR1 and CDR2: GTSNPN, SVGIG (reference sequence). The CDR3 is 13 residues long. The chain's CDR3 is CAWSVELYNEQFF. As DNA, the CDR3 is TGTGCCTGGAGTGTCGAGCTCTACAATGAGCAGTTCTTC. Drawing the rest from reference TRBV30 and TRBJ2-1, the complete variable domain is SQTIHQWPATLVQPVGSPLSLECTVEGTSNPNLYWYRQAAGRGLQLLFYSVGIGQISSEVPQNLSASRPQDRQFILSSKKLLLSDSGFYLCAWSVELYNEQFFGPGTRLTVL.

The CDR3 sequence is CASSQGLGTKDTEAFF. The CDR3 nucleotides read TGTGCCAGCAGCCAAGGGTTGGGGACAAAGGACACTGAAGCTTTCTTT. The rearrangement uses TRBV14 and TRBJ1-1; a weak D match, TRBD1 (6 bases). Germline V lookup: CDR1 SGHDN, CDR2 FVKESK. The CDR3 contains 16 residues. The germline V and J ends were trimmed by 1 base and 3 bases, with 15 bases remaining between them.

The chain links TRBV7-9 to TRBJ2-3; either TRBD1 or TRBD2 may fit D (6 bases each). V lost 2 bases, J lost 1 base, and 13 bases lay in between. The CDR3 covers 16 residues. Germline CDR1 and CDR2: SEHNR and FQNEAQ (reference sequence). The CDR3, as DNA: TGTGCCAGCAGCTTAATGAGGGGGGCCGGCACAGATACGCAGTATTTT. This translates into CASSLMRGAGTDTQYF.